Below, 32 T cell receptor beta chains from the same sample are listed, as sequenced in a study of CD8+CD57+ T cells in acquired aplastic anemia. TCR beta VDJ and CDR3 were profiled, and genomic DNA was the template. TCRdb reprocessed the reads with MiXCR, giving one entry per CDR3 protein. Counted here are under 200,000 distinct CDR3 sequences, roughly 40% occurring once; the ten biggest clones make up 1.1%. Sequencing input: sorted CD4+, CD8+, or CD8+CD57+ T cells (not recorded which) from PBMCs. The receptors originated from a human donor in good health.

This clonotype was seen many times. The chain couples TRBV6-4 to TRBJ2-5; no clear D gene. Deletions cut 2 bases from V and 2 bases from J, with 9 bases between. The CDR3 loop spans 14 amino acids. Germline CDR1 reads MRHNA; CDR2 reads SNTAGT. In DNA, the CDR3 is TGTGCCAGCAGTGACGCCCACAAGCAAGAGACCCAGTACTTC. Translation gives CASSDAHKQETQYF.

This clonotype was observed many times. Written as DNA, the CDR3 is TGCAGTGCTAGGTGGGGGTTGGGTGAAAAACTGTTTTTT. Protein sequence: CSARWGLGEKLFF. The chain employs TRBV20-1 and TRBJ1-4; perhaps TRBD1 as D (5 bases). The CDR3 runs to 13 residues. Between the trimmed V and J ends, which lost 3 bases and 7 bases, there was a span of 12 bases. The V gene's germline CDR1 is DFQATT and CDR2 SNEGSKA (reference sequence).

In this sample, this clonotype turned up many times. The V call is TRBV11-2, the J call TRBJ1-6, with TRBD1 matching 8 bases. V shed 0 bases, J shed 6 bases, and the junction held 10 bases outside the gene matches. The CDR3 has 18 amino acids. The germline V gene has CDR1 SGHAT and CDR2 FQNNGV. CDR3 protein: CASSLDVGGQGLNSPLHF. CDR3 bases: TGTGCCAGCAGCTTAGATGTCGGTGGACAGGGACTTAATTCACCCCTCCACTTT.

Note on this clonotype: This may stem from a read error, because a much larger clone lies one nucleotide away. The chain uses TRBV7-9 and TRBJ2-7, with a possible D match to TRBD1 (5 bases). This CDR3 comprises 12 residues. Germline values: CDR1 SEHNR, CDR2 FQNEAQ (reference sequence). The V end lost 5 bases, the J end lost 7 bases, and 12 bases lay between the germline ends. As DNA, the CDR3 is TGTGCCAGCAGCGATATCGCAGGGGAGCAGTACTTC. It translates to CASSDIAGEQYF.

This chain uses TRBV12-3 or TRBV12-4 with TRBJ1-5; D remains ambiguous. The CDR3 consists of 14 residues. Deletions cut 2 bases from V and 7 bases from J, with 12 bases between. The CDR3 nucleotides are TGTGCCAGCAGTTTAAATCCAAGCTGGCAGCCCCAGCATTTT. As protein: CASSLNPSWQPQHF.

This clonotype was counted only a few times. A single base separates this from a much larger clone, so it may be a read error. The chain employs TRBV6-5 and TRBJ2-7, with a weak D call TRBD2 (5 bases). Germline-derived CDR1 and CDR2 are MNHEY and SVGAGI. The CDR3 runs to 13 residues. The CDR3 region has the DNA TGTGCCAACAGTTACCGCCGGACTTACGAGCAGTACTTC. It encodes CANSYRRTYEQYF.

In this sample, this clonotype turned up a few times. The chain couples TRBV30 to TRBJ2-2; 11 bases map to TRBD2. The length of the CDR3 is 16 residues. Per the germline V gene, CDR1 is GTSNPN and CDR2 is SVGIG (reference sequence). The junction had 2 bases not matched to a gene; V was cut back by 1 base and J by 1 base. The CDR3 DNA reads as TGTGCCTGGAGTGATGGACTAGCGGGGAACACCGGGGAGCTGTTTTTT. Translation gives CAWSDGLAGNTGELFF.

This clonotype was observed at least ten times. The gene calls are TRBV11-2 and TRBJ1-1; 8 nucleotides line up with TRBD1. The CDR3 has 16 residues. V was clipped by 1 base and J by 5 bases; unmatched bases: 9. CDR1 SGHAT and CDR2 FQNNGV come from the germline V gene. Here the CDR3 DNA reads TGTGCCAGCAGCTTAGTTCTGCAGGGGGCAAGAACTGAAGCTTTCTTT. As protein: CASSLVLQGARTEAFF.

This clonotype was recorded many times. The J gene is TRBJ1-2, the V gene TRBV5-1; no reliable D call. Trimming stripped 0 bases from V and 0 bases from J, with 6 bases between. From germline, CDR1 is SGHRS and CDR2 YFSETQ. There are 14 residues in the CDR3. CDR3 amino acids: CASSLGGANYGYTF. CDR3 DNA sequence: TGCGCCAGCAGCTTGGGTGGCGCTAACTATGGCTACACCTTC. Looking up the rest from reference TRBV5-1 and TRBJ1-2 gives the full variable domain: KAGVTQTPRYLIKTRGQQVTLSCSPISGHRSVSWYQQTPGQGLQFLFEYFSETQRNKGNFPGRFSGRQFSNSRSEMNVSTLELGDSALYLCASSLGGANYGYTFGSGTRLTVV.

This chain links TRBV5-1 with TRBJ1-1; maybe TRBD1 (5 bases). The length of the CDR3 is 12 residues. Deletions cut 2 bases from V and 9 bases from J, with 11 bases between. The germline gives CDR1 SGHRS, CDR2 YFSETQ. CDR3 in amino acids: CASSLQDSQAFF. DNA for the CDR3: TGCGCCAGCAGCTTACAGGATTCCCAAGCTTTCTTT.

This clonotype occurred many times. The CDR3, as DNA: TGTGCCAGCAGCCCCGGACAGGGTCCACCTCTTGGCTACACCTTC. Its protein is CASSPGQGPPLGYTF. The chain is built from TRBV3-1 and TRBJ1-2; 8 positions agree with TRBD1. There are 15 residues in the CDR3. The V gene's germline CDR1 is LGHDT and CDR2 YNNKEL (reference sequence). After removal of 4 bases from V and 7 bases from J, the junction contained 11 bases not matched to a gene.

This chain links TRBV27 with TRBJ2-1, with D tentatively TRBD1 or TRBD2 (5 bases each). This CDR3 region has 14 residues. CDR1 is MNHEY and CDR2 is SMNVEV in the germline V gene (reference sequence). CDR3 sequence reads: CASREWGAGYEQFF. In nucleotides, the CDR3 is TGTGCTTCCAGGGAGTGGGGAGCCGGGTATGAGCAGTTCTTC.

This clonotype came up many times. The chain links TRBV19 to TRBJ2-1; 9 bases are a match to TRBD1. With 2 bases clipped from V and 3 bases from J, the junction kept 5 bases outside the gene matches. The CDR3 totals 16 residues. The germline gives CDR1 LNHDA, CDR2 SQIVND (reference sequence). This CDR3 reads CASSITGGYNYNEQFF. The CDR3 region has the DNA TGTGCCAGTAGTATAACAGGGGGCTATAACTACAATGAGCAGTTCTTC.

This clonotype was picked up many times. This rearrangement joins TRBV5-1 to TRBJ2-5; 8 nucleotides align to TRBD2. This CDR3 spans 14 amino acids. Germline V CDR1 and CDR2: SGHRS, YFSETQ. V shed 6 bases and J 4 bases; nucleotides not matched to a gene: 8. DNA for the CDR3: TGCGCCAGCATGGCCAGCGGGGGTGTAGAGACCCAGTACTTC. This gives the protein CASMASGGVETQYF.

Concerning this clonotype itself: This may be a read error, as it is one base from a much larger clone. The CDR3 protein is CSARDIDWVSTEAFF. The CDR3 region has the DNA TGCAGTGCTAGAGATATAGATTGGGTGAGCACTGAAGCTTTCTTT. V and J are TRBV20-1 and TRBJ1-1; D remains unclear. From germline, CDR1 is DFQATT and CDR2 SNEGSKA (reference sequence). The V and J ends lost 0 bases and 4 bases respectively, with 15 bases between them. The CDR3 runs 15 residues.

This clonotype was observed at least ten times. The genes are TRBV20-1 and TRBJ1-1; the match to TRBD1 covers 8 bases. The CDR3 has 12 amino acids. Germline values: CDR1 DFQATT, CDR2 SNEGSKA (reference sequence). The CDR3 protein is CSVGQANTEAFF. For the CDR3, the DNA is TGCAGCGTGGGACAGGCGAACACTGAAGCTTTCTTT.

In its sample, this clonotype was seen a few times. Here the CDR3 DNA reads TGCAGTGCTGGGGAGACAGGGAGCTACGAGCAGTACTTC. Translated, it gives CSAGETGSYEQYF. The chain is built from TRBV20-1 and TRBJ2-7; 7 bases fit TRBD1. The CDR3 has 13 amino acids. Trimming removed 5 bases from V and 3 bases from J; junction bases left unmatched: 7. CDR1 and CDR2 (germline): DFQATT, SNEGSKA (reference sequence).

The chain carries TRBV10-3 and TRBJ2-5; perhaps TRBD2 as D (7 bases). The V end was cut by 4 bases, the J end by 4 bases, with 16 bases between. CDR1 and CDR2 from the germline V gene are ENHRY and SYGVKD. There are 15 residues in the CDR3. CDR3 in DNA: TGTGCCATCAGTGGGATCGGGGGGCTGCGAGAGACCCAGTACTTC. Its translation: CAISGIGGLRETQYF.

The chain combines TRBV24-1 with TRBJ2-1, with TRBD2 matching 11 bases. J lost 6 bases, V lost 1 base, and 4 bases had no gene match. The CDR3 totals 16 residues. Germline CDR1 KGHDR, CDR2 SFDVKD. This chain's CDR3 is CATSDFTSGRTNEQFF. CDR3 DNA sequence: TGTGCCACCAGTGATTTCACTAGCGGGAGAACCAATGAGCAGTTCTTC.

Details on this clonotype: Relative to the germline gene, one junction end is altered; a read error may explain this. The chain combines TRBV18 with TRBJ1-5; D gene unclear. Germline CDR1 is KGHSH and CDR2 is LQKENI. The CDR3 sequence is 15 residues long. The CDR3 DNA reads as TGTGCCAGATCACCTGACGGGTTGGGCAATCAGCCCCAGCATTTT. This encodes CARSPDGLGNQPQHF. Together with reference TRBV18 and TRBJ1-5, the CDR3 gives the full variable domain: NAGVMQNPRHLVRRRGQEARLRCSPMKGHSHVYWYRQLPEEGLKFMVYLQKENIIDESGMPKERFSAEFPKEGPSILRIQQVVRGDSAAYFCARSPDGLGNQPQHFGDGTRLSIL.

This clonotype was detected many times. The V gene is TRBV5-4, the J gene TRBJ2-7; 8 bases agree with TRBD1. This CDR3 has 14 residues. Germline V gene lookup returns CDR1 SGHNT and CDR2 YYREEE (reference sequence). With 4 bases clipped from V and 5 bases from J, the junction kept 8 bases outside the gene matches. The CDR3 loop reads CASSPRDRSHEQYF. The CDR3, as DNA: TGTGCCAGCAGCCCCCGGGACAGGAGCCACGAGCAGTACTTC.

This rearrangement joins TRBV20-1 to TRBJ2-3; D tentatively reads TRBD1 or TRBD2 (6 bases each). The CDR3 has 13 amino acids. Germline CDR1 is DFQATT and CDR2 is SNEGSKA (reference sequence). V gave up 6 bases and J gave up 6 bases, with 16 bases separating them. For the CDR3, the DNA is TGCAGTGCAAAGGCCGGGGGCTGGGATACGCAGTATTTT. Translating gives CSAKAGGWDTQYF.

V is TRBV15 and J is TRBJ1-5, with unresolved D. Trimming took off 0 bases at V and 7 bases at J, with 13 bases between the two ends. This CDR3 region has 15 residues. CDR1 LNHNV and CDR2 YYDKDF come from the germline V gene (reference sequence). CDR3 sequence reads: CATSRERAGRQPQHF. The CDR3, as DNA: TGTGCCACCAGCAGAGAAAGGGCAGGTCGGCAGCCCCAGCATTTT.

Comments on this clonotype: At one of its ends the junction is not consistent with the germline gene, which may arise from a read error. The chain combines TRBV7-8 with TRBJ2-7, with TRBD1 matching 7 bases. In germline, CDR1 is SGHVS, CDR2 FQNEAQ. The CDR3 is 16 residues long. As DNA, the CDR3 is TGCGCCAGCAGCTTAGATAGTACAGGGGTCTCTCACGAGCAGTACTTC. Translated: CASSLDSTGVSHEQYF.

This clonotype has a count of ten or more. The chain couples TRBV15 to TRBJ2-5; 13 bases align to TRBD2. The germline V gene encodes CDR1 LNHNV and CDR2 YYDKDF (reference sequence). Trimming at V came to 3 bases and at J to 4 bases, leaving 5 bases not matched to a gene. The CDR3 spans 16 residues. The CDR3 sequence is CATSRPGLAGRETQYF. CDR3 nucleotides: TGTGCCACCAGCAGGCCGGGACTAGCGGGGAGAGAGACCCAGTACTTC.

The chain employs TRBV7-9 and TRBJ2-7; D ambiguous. The germline gives CDR1 SEHNR, CDR2 FQNEAQ (reference sequence). Trimming stripped 5 bases from V and 6 bases from J, with 11 bases between. There are 12 residues in the CDR3. The DNA for the CDR3 is TGTGCCAGCAGCAAATCATCCGGCGAGCAGTACTTC. It yields the protein CASSKSSGEQYF.

This clonotype was seen only a few times. The gene calls are TRBV28 and TRBJ2-1; TRBD2 is a possible D gene (5 bases). V dropped 4 bases and J dropped 10 bases, with 8 bases sitting between them. Germline V gene sequence: CDR1 MDHEN, CDR2 SYDVKM. This CDR3 is 11 amino acids long. In DNA form, the CDR3 reads TGTGCCAGCAGTTATCGCGGGGAGCAGTTCTTC. Amino acid sequence: CASSYRGEQFF. Filled out from reference TRBV28 and TRBJ2-1, the complete variable domain reads DVKVTQSSRYLVKRTGEKVFLECVQDMDHENMFWYRQDPGLGLRLIYFSYDVKMKEKGDIPEGYSVSREKKERFSLILESASTNQTSMYLCASSYRGEQFFGPGTRLTVL.

This clonotype was seen at least ten times. This sequence joins TRBV3-1 and TRBJ2-3; no clear D. Germline loops: CDR1 LGHDT, CDR2 YNNKEL (reference sequence). The CDR3 extends over 12 amino acids. The germline V and J ends were trimmed by 2 bases and 5 bases, with 5 bases remaining between them. CDR3 bases: TGTGCCAGCAGCCAACGAGGAGATACGCAGTATTTT. It codes for CASSQRGDTQYF.

This clonotype showed up just once. This may be a read error: a much more frequent sequence differs by one nucleotide. J is TRBJ2-1 and V is TRBV12-3 or TRBV12-4; D possibly corresponds to TRBD1 (6 bases). Trimming stripped 8 bases from V and 7 bases from J, with 12 bases between. The CDR3 extends over 12 amino acids. This CDR3 is CASGLDRNEQFF. The CDR3 nucleotides read TGTGCCAGCGGCCTGGACAGAAATGAGCAGTTCTTC.

This clonotype appeared many times. The CDR3: CASSLKVDTEAFF. CDR3 bases: TGTGCCAGCAGTTTAAAGGTAGACACTGAAGCTTTCTTT. The V and J genes are TRBV12-3 or TRBV12-4 and TRBJ1-1; no definite D call. This CDR3 contains 13 residues. V was pared by 2 bases and J by 3 bases, with 7 bases between.

This clonotype was found many times. V and J are TRBV27 and TRBJ2-5; D is unclear. Germline V gene lookup returns CDR1 MNHEY and CDR2 SMNVEV (reference sequence). The CDR3 is made up of 12 amino acids. V shed 4 bases and J shed 1 base, with 4 bases lying between them. CDR3 sequence reads: CASSSFQETQYF. CDR3 in DNA: TGTGCCAGCAGTTCCTTCCAAGAGACCCAGTACTTC.

This rearrangement joins TRBV7-8 to TRBJ2-7; the D gene could be TRBD1 or TRBD2 (5 bases each). Trimming took 5 bases from V and 6 from J, leaving 17 bases between them. From germline, CDR1 is SGHVS and CDR2 FQNEAQ. The CDR3 sequence is 14 residues long. CDR3: CASSKTGTSGEQYF. The CDR3 nucleotides read TGTGCCAGCAGCAAGACCGGGACGAGCGGCGAGCAGTACTTC. The complete variable domain, with remaining parts taken from reference TRBV7-8 and TRBJ2-7, reads GAGVSQSPRYKVAKRGQDVALRCDPISGHVSLFWYQQALGQGPEFLTYFQNEAQLDKSGLPSDRFFAERPEGSVSTLKIQRTQQEDSAVYLCASSKTGTSGEQYFGPGTRLTVT.